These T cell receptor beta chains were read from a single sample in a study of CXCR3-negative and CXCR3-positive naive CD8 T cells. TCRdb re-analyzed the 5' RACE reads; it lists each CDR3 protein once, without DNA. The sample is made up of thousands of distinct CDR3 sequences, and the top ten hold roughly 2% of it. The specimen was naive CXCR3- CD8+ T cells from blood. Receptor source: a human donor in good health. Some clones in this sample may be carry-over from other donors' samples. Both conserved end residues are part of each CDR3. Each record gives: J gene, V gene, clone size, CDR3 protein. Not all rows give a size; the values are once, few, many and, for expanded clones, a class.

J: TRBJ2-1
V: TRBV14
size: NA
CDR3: CASSQGYHNEQFF

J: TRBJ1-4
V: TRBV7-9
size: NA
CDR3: CASSEGQANEKLFF

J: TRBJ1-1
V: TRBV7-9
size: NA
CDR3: CASSLVLGDTEAFF

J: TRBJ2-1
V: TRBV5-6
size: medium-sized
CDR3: CASSLWRGATYNEQFF

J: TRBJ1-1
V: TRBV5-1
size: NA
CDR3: CASSLAEGGSSHKAFF

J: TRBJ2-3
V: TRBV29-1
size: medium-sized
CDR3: CSARVAGQTDTQYF

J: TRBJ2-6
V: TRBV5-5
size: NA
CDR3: CASSLGTWASGANVLTF

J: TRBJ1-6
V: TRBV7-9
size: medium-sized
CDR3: CASSFEGGGPYNSPLHF

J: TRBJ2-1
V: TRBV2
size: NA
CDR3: CASSEGGRALGEQFF

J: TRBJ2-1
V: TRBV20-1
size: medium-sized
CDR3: CSAPTGTDYYNEQFF

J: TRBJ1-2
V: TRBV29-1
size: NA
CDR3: CSVEEGTRDGYTF

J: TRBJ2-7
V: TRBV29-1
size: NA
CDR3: CSVEAGTGEYEQYF

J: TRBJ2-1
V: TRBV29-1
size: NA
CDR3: CSVVTGPVYNEQFF

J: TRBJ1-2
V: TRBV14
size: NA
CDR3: CASSQPGGSYGYTF

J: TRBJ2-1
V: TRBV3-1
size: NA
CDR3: CASSQGQGAYNEQFF

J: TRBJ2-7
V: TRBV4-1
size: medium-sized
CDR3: CASSQVGTSGYYEQYF

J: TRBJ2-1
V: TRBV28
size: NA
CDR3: CASIDPGSYNEQFF

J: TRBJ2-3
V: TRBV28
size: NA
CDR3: CASSLYPYGGRPTDTQYF

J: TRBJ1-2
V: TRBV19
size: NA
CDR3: CASNPDRGDYGYTF

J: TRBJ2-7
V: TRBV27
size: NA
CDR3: CASSERPAVTYEQYF

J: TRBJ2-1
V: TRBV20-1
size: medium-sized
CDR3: CSARGPTYNEQFF

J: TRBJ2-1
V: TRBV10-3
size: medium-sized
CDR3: CAITQTSGSVGYNEQFF